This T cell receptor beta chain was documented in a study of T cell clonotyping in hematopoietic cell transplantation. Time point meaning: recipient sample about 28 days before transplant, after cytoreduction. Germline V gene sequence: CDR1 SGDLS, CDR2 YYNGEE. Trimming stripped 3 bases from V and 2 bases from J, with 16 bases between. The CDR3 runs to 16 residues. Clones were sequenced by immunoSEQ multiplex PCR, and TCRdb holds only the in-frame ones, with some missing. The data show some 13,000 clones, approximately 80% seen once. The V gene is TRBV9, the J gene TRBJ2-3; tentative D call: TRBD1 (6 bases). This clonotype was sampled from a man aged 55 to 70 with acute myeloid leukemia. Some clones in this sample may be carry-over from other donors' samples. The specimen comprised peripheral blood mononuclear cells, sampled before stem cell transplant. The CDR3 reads CASSEEQGRATDTQYF. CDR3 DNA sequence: TGTGCCAGCAGCGAGGAACAGGGAAGGGCCACAGATACGCAGTATTTT.